This T cell receptor beta chain was retrieved from a study of T cells in Graves' hyperthyroidism and ophthalmopathy. This CDR3 is 14 amino acids long. The ends were cut back, 9 bases at V and 5 bases at J, with 19 bases in the middle. Germline V CDR1 and CDR2: LNHDA, SQIVND (reference sequence). RNA transcripts gave rise to amplified TCR beta CDR3 regions. During a first-round RT-PCR of the TCR CDR3, the HTBI primer set was used. In TCRdb, the multiplex PCR reads were re-called with MiXCR into one record per CDR3 protein. The data show more than 500,000 distinct CDR3 sequences, approximately 48% seen once. As to this clonotype: As yet, its antigen is unknown.

The study's findings and limits: Ophthalmopathy was predicted by the model a median of around 5.9 months ahead of onset. Separating ophthalmopathy from stable hyperthyroidism was achieved by a 13 V-J model.

Exclusion of patients followed from uncontrolled infection, other autoimmune disease, pregnancy or lactation. This chain joins TRBV19 and TRBJ2-5; no firm D call. Sample: peripheral blood or thyroid tissue (not recorded which). This clonotype originated in an adult woman with Graves' disease, either hyperthyroidism or ophthalmopathy (not recorded which). DNA for the CDR3: TGTGCCAGCAGCCAAGATAGGAAGTCGGAGACCCAGTACTTC. It codes for CASSQDRKSETQYF.